The rows below give T cell receptor beta chains drawn from one sample of a study of CXCR3-negative and CXCR3-positive naive CD8 T cells. TCRdb reanalyzed the 5' RACE reads and collapses them to one entry per CDR3 protein, without DNA. The sample table sets out tens of thousands of distinct CDR3 sequences. The specimen sequenced was naive CXCR3+ CD8+ T cells from blood. The origin of the receptors is a human donor in good health. Some clones in this sample may be carry-over from other donors' samples. The CDR3 runs from the conserved cysteine through the conserved F or W.

J: TRBJ1-1; V: TRBV6-6; CDR3: CASSYFVDRGATEAFF
J: TRBJ1-1; V: TRBV12-3/TRBV12-4; CDR3: CASSLVGQGRNTEAFF
J: TRBJ2-1; V: TRBV11-3; CDR3: CASSLEGGSSYNEQFF
J: TRBJ2-7; V: TRBV6-2/TRBV6-3; CDR3: CAISQVNEQYF
J: TRBJ2-1; V: TRBV7-9; CDR3: CASSPDSPVYNEQFF
J: TRBJ2-2; V: TRBV19; CDR3: CASKLPIDTGELFF
J: TRBJ2-1; V: TRBV7-6; CDR3: CASSFGPDNEQFF
J: TRBJ2-3; V: TRBV27; CDR3: CASSSYLDTQYF
J: TRBJ2-4; V: TRBV25-1; CDR3: CASSEYELGDIQYF
J: TRBJ2-2; V: TRBV11-2; CDR3: CASSADRTGELFF
J: TRBJ2-7; V: TRBV7-6; CDR3: CASSWGGTANYEQYF
J: TRBJ2-3; V: TRBV9; CDR3: CASSVQGGSSTDTQYF
J: TRBJ1-2; V: TRBV7-2; CDR3: CASRPLRTGSSGGYTF
J: TRBJ2-2; V: TRBV15; CDR3: CATSSRDTGELFF
J: TRBJ2-4; V: TRBV25-1; CDR3: CARNGAKNIQYF
J: TRBJ2-1; V: TRBV10-3; CDR3: CAISEGLAVTSYNEQFF
J: TRBJ2-3; V: TRBV12-3/TRBV12-4; CDR3: CASSRTSGGTDTQYF